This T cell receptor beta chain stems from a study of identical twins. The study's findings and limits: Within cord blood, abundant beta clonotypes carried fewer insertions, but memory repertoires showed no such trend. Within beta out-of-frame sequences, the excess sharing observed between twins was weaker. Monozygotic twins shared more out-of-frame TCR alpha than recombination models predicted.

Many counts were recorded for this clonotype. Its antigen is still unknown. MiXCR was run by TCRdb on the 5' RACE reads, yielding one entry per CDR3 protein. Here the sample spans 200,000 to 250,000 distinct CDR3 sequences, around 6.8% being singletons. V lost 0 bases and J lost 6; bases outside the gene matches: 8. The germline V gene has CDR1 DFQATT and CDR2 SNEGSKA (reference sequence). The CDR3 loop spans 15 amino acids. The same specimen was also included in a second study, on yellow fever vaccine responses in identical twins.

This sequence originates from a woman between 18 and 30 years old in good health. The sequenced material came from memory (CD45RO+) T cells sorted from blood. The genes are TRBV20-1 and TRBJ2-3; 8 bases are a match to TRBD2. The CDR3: CSARDLLAGLDTQYF. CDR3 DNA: TGCAGTGCTAGAGATTTGCTAGCGGGCCTGGATACGCAGTATTTT.